The 9 T cell receptor beta chains below all came from one sample that was sequenced in a study of T cell responses to AZD1222 COVID-19 vaccine. The table came from immunoSEQ multiplex PCR; TCRdb's copy has only in-frame clones and leaves some out. In the table there are approximately 76,000 clones, about 91% of which are singletons. The sequencing used peripheral blood, collected on day 0 of AZD1222 vaccination. Source of these receptors: an adult in good health.

This clone has just one count. Here the CDR3 reads CATSLTGTNTIYF. The CDR3 DNA follows: TGTGCCACCAGTCTGACAGGGACAAACACCATATATTTT. The V and J genes are TRBV24-1 and TRBJ1-3, with 7 bases identical to TRBD1. Germline CDR1 is KGHDR and CDR2 is SFDVKD. This CDR3 contains 13 residues. After removal of 6 bases from V and 6 bases from J, the junction contained 4 bases not matched to a gene.

The rearrangement joins TRBV6-5 to TRBJ2-1; 9 bases fit TRBD1. CDR3 length: 15 amino acids. V lost 2 bases to trimming and J lost 7 bases; unmatched junction nucleotides: 6. The germline V gene has CDR1 MNHEY and CDR2 SVGAGI. The DNA of the CDR3 is TGTGCCAGCAGTTACGGGACAGGGCCTCGGAATGAGCAGTTCTTC. It specifies CASSYGTGPRNEQFF.

The V and J genes are TRBV28 and TRBJ1-2, with TRBD1 as a possible D gene (6 bases). The CDR3 is 15 amino acids. The germline V and J ends were trimmed by 5 bases and 4 bases, with 17 bases remaining between them. Germline CDR1 MDHEN, CDR2 SYDVKM. The CDR3 sequence: CASSPEGWGLYGYTF. DNA for the CDR3: TGTGCCAGCAGTCCGGAGGGATGGGGGCTCTATGGCTACACCTTC.

V gene TRBV13 combines with J gene TRBJ1-2, with TRBD1 as a possible D gene (6 bases). V lost 3 bases, J lost 5 bases, and 19 bases lay in between. CDR1 and CDR2 (germline): PRHDT, FYEKMQ (reference sequence). The CDR3 sequence is 16 residues long. The CDR3 spells CASSFHATGQKYGYTF. The DNA of the CDR3 is TGTGCCAGCAGCTTCCACGCGACAGGACAGAAGTATGGCTACACCTTC.

The V gene is TRBV7-9, the J gene TRBJ1-6; 7 bases are a match to TRBD1. The CDR3 consists of 15 residues. V lost 6 bases and J lost 2; bases outside the gene matches: 4. Per germline, CDR1 SEHNR and CDR2 FQNEAQ (reference sequence). The DNA of the CDR3 is TGTGCCAGCAGTAGTACAGGGGCCTATAATTCACCCCTCCACTTT. Translation gives CASSSTGAYNSPLHF.

The chain is built from TRBV4-2 and TRBJ2-4; 11 bases line up with TRBD2. V shed 0 bases and J 7 bases; nucleotides not matched to a gene: 5. Germline assignment: CDR1 LGHNA and CDR2 YNFKEQ. The CDR3 is made up of 16 amino acids. The CDR3 sequence: CASSQELAGGRNIQYF. CDR3 nucleotide sequence: TGTGCCAGCAGCCAAGAATTAGCGGGGGGGCGTAACATTCAGTACTTC.

V usage is TRBV5-1 and J usage is TRBJ1-1; D call uncertain. Trimming removed 2 bases from V and 4 bases from J, with 9 bases in between. Germline V gene lookup returns CDR1 SGHRS and CDR2 YFSETQ. The CDR3 length is 13 residues. The CDR3 reads CASSLSGTTEAFF. The CDR3 DNA sequence: TGCGCCAGCAGCTTATCGGGTACCACTGAAGCTTTCTTT.

The rearrangement joins TRBV6-1 to TRBJ2-3, with 9 bases fitting TRBD1. Trimming removed 3 bases from V and 3 bases from J; junction bases left unmatched: 7. CDR3 size: 16 residues. Germline CDR1 and CDR2: MNHNS and SASEGT. The CDR3 DNA follows: TGTGCCAGCAGTGATTCCACGGGACAGGGAACAGATACGCAGTATTTT. Amino acids: CASSDSTGQGTDTQYF.

This chain joins TRBV28 and TRBJ2-3, with 13 bases lining up with TRBD2. This CDR3 region has 14 residues. Germline CDR1 MDHEN, CDR2 SYDVKM. V lost 6 bases and J lost 9; bases outside the gene matches: 6. DNA for the CDR3: TGTGCCAGCAGCCCAGGACTAGCGGGAGTAACGCAGTATTTT. This gives the protein CASSPGLAGVTQYF.